The 18 T cell receptor beta chains presented below share a single source sample, sequenced in a study of control samples from healthy donors and cancer patients. The repertoire was sequenced with immunoSEQ multiplex PCR; TCRdb's copy has only in-frame clones and lacks some. The data hold about 140,000 clones, with almost 90% observed a single time. The source material was blood. These receptors all stem from a man younger than 30 in good health.

The J gene is TRBJ1-4, the V gene TRBV5-6; the D is unclear. Germline lookup yields CDR1 SGHDT and CDR2 YYEEEE. This CDR3 region has 14 residues. The V and J ends lost 4 bases and 0 bases respectively, with 7 bases between them. The CDR3 region is CASSKIATNEKLFF. The CDR3 nucleotides are TGTGCCAGCAGCAAAATTGCAACTAATGAAAAACTGTTTTTT.

The chain employs TRBV28 and TRBJ1-3, with D possibly being TRBD1 (5 bases). The CDR3 runs 15 residues. The germline CDR1 and CDR2 sequences are MDHEN and SYDVKM. V lost 6 bases to trimming and J lost 0 bases, with 12 bases between them. DNA for the CDR3: TGTGCCAGCAGCGGAGGGACTTTCTCTGGAAACACCATATATTTT. This encodes CASSGGTFSGNTIYF.

The rearrangement uses TRBV4-3 and TRBJ2-5, with 9 bases lining up with TRBD1. Germline lookup yields CDR1 LGHNA and CDR2 YSLEER. With V trimmed by 3 bases and J by 2 bases, 4 bases remained unmatched. The CDR3 runs 15 residues. This chain's CDR3 is CASSQDRGGQETQYF. CDR3 sequence (DNA): TGCGCCAGCAGCCAGGACAGGGGTGGTCAAGAGACCCAGTACTTC.

This chain uses TRBV29-1 with TRBJ1-5; D gene ambiguous. Looked up from germline, CDR1 is SQVTM and CDR2 is ANQGSEA. V shed 0 bases and J shed 6 bases, with 9 bases lying between them. The CDR3 length is 13 residues. This CDR3 is CSVEEGSGQPQHF. In DNA form, the CDR3 reads TGCAGCGTTGAAGAAGGATCTGGTCAGCCCCAGCATTTT.

The chain couples TRBV24-1 to TRBJ2-2, with no clear D. From germline, CDR1 is KGHDR and CDR2 SFDVKD. The germline V and J ends were trimmed by 0 bases and 1 base, with 5 bases remaining between them. The CDR3 extends over 15 amino acids. The CDR3 sequence: CATSDLRQNTGELFF. The CDR3 DNA sequence: TGTGCCACCAGTGATTTGCGGCAGAACACCGGGGAGCTGTTTTTT.

The chain is built from TRBV4-3 and TRBJ1-6; D unclear. V was shortened by 1 base and J by 7 bases, with 11 bases between the two germline ends. Germline V gene data show CDR1 as LGHNA and CDR2 as YSLEER. CDR3 length: 15 amino acids. CDR3 DNA: TGCGCCAGCAGCCAAGTACGAGGCTTGAATTCACCCCTCCACTTT. Amino acid sequence: CASSQVRGLNSPLHF.

J is TRBJ1-6 and V is TRBV7-9; 7 bases map to TRBD1. The CDR3 loop spans 16 amino acids. Trimming cost V 4 bases and J 8 bases; bases outside gene matches: 11. CDR1 SEHNR and CDR2 FQNEAQ come from the germline V gene (reference sequence). CDR3 protein: CASSSYGGTVDSPLHF. As DNA, the CDR3 is TGTGCCAGCAGCTCCTATGGTGGGACAGTGGATTCACCCCTCCACTTT.

The chain links TRBV4-1 to TRBJ2-1; perhaps TRBD2 as D (5 bases). This CDR3 spans 15 amino acids. Germline V lookup: CDR1 MGHRA, CDR2 YSYEKL. Between the trimmed V and J ends, which lost 0 bases and 8 bases, there was a span of 14 bases. The CDR3 spells CASSQDRVGEDEQFF. CDR3 bases: TGCGCCAGCAGCCAAGATCGCGTCGGGGAAGATGAGCAGTTCTTC.

The V call is TRBV28, the J call TRBJ2-7; 7 bases agree with TRBD2. From germline, CDR1 is MDHEN and CDR2 SYDVKM. V dropped 3 bases and J dropped 6; count of bases not matched to a gene: 2. The CDR3 length is 12 residues. This chain's CDR3 is CASSLGGSEQYF. The CDR3 DNA reads as TGTGCCAGCAGTTTGGGAGGGAGCGAGCAGTACTTC.

This chain links TRBV20-1 with TRBJ1-5, with 7 bases fitting TRBD1. V lost 3 bases and J lost 5; bases outside the gene matches: 10. This CDR3 is 15 amino acids long. CDR1 is DFQATT and CDR2 is SNEGSKA in the germline V gene (reference sequence). CDR3 sequence reads: CSASRPRQGHQPQHF. DNA for the CDR3: TGCAGTGCTAGTCGACCGCGACAGGGCCATCAGCCCCAGCATTTT.

The rearrangement links TRBV6-2 or TRBV6-3 to TRBJ2-7; no definite D call. The CDR3 spans 12 residues. Germline V gene data show CDR1 as MNHEY and CDR2 as SVGEGT. The germline V and J ends were trimmed by 2 bases and 9 bases, with 11 bases remaining between them. The CDR3 sequence: CASSYAGFGQYF. The CDR3 DNA follows: TGTGCCAGCAGTTACGCTGGGTTCGGGCAGTACTTC.

The genes are TRBV15 and TRBJ2-3; possibly TRBD1 for D (6 bases). The CDR3 has 15 residues. CDR1 and CDR2 (germline): LNHNV, YYDKDF (reference sequence). The V gene lost 0 bases and the J gene lost 6 bases, with 13 bases spanning the gap. CDR3 in DNA: TGTGCCACCAGCAGAGACAGGGGAAGTTTCGATACGCAGTATTTT. Translation: CATSRDRGSFDTQYF.

V is TRBV5-3 and J is TRBJ1-5; D may be TRBD1 (5 bases). TRBV5-3 is an ORF for which the function is uncertain. This CDR3 contains 14 residues. V lost 4 bases and J lost 1, with 9 bases in between. The CDR3 region has the DNA TGTGCCAGAAGCCGGAACAGGAGCAATCAGCCCCAGCATTTT. Encoded protein: CARSRNRSNQPQHF.

The chain has TRBV19 and TRBJ1-5, with 10 bases aligning to TRBD1. CDR3 length: 13 amino acids. Trimming cost V 6 bases and J 10 bases; bases outside gene matches: 6. CDR1 is LNHDA, CDR2 SQIVND, per germline (reference sequence). The CDR3 sequence: CASRHRDRGPQHF. DNA of the CDR3: TGTGCCAGTAGACACCGGGACAGGGGACCCCAGCATTTT.

V and J are TRBV7-3 and TRBJ2-1; 10 nucleotides align to TRBD2. The CDR3 sequence is 13 residues long. The V and J ends lost 8 bases and 2 bases, in that order; junction bases with no gene match: 0. Germline V gene sequence: CDR1 SGHTA, CDR2 FQGTGA. The CDR3 protein is CASGLAAYNEQFF. CDR3 nucleotides: TGTGCCAGCGGACTAGCGGCCTACAATGAGCAGTTCTTC.

This clone was counted once. The chain joins TRBV7-3 to TRBJ2-1; no clear D. Trimming left V 6 bases short and J 2 bases short, with 14 bases between. Germline CDR1 SGHTA, CDR2 FQGTGA. The CDR3 totals 15 residues. DNA of the CDR3: TGTGCCAGCAGTCCCGGACCCAAGACCTACAATGAGCAGTTCTTC. Encoded protein: CASSPGPKTYNEQFF.

The chain employs TRBV19 and TRBJ2-3; TRBD2 matches at 10 bases. The CDR3 consists of 15 residues. With 4 bases clipped from V and 4 bases from J, the junction kept 5 bases outside the gene matches. The germline CDR1 and CDR2 sequences are LNHDA and SQIVND (reference sequence). Written as DNA, the CDR3 is TGTGCCAGTAGTAAGGCTAGCGGGGGACCAGATACGCAGTATTTT. This encodes CASSKASGGPDTQYF.

The chain uses TRBV28 and TRBJ1-1; D call uncertain. The CDR3 is made up of 15 amino acids. V was pared by 2 bases and J by 4 bases, with 14 bases between. Germline CDR1 MDHEN, CDR2 SYDVKM. CDR3 protein: CASSLGRARGTEAFF. For the CDR3, the DNA is TGTGCCAGCAGTTTAGGTCGAGCGCGTGGCACTGAAGCTTTCTTT.